The 20 T cell receptor beta chains listed next were all sequenced from one sample in a study of T cells in Graves' hyperthyroidism and ophthalmopathy. TCR beta CDR3 regions were amplified from RNA transcripts. In the first-round RT-PCR of the TCR CDR3, the HTBI primer set was used. TCRdb called the multiplex PCR reads again in MiXCR, with one record for every CDR3 protein. Of hundreds of thousands of distinct CDR3 sequences in the sample, approximately 14% were seen once. Sequenced: blood. These receptors all stem from a woman aged 30 to 39 with Graves' hyperthyroidism.

This clonotype was seen at least ten times. The chain uses TRBV30 and TRBJ2-5; D is undetermined. The CDR3 extends over 15 amino acids. Germline lookup yields CDR1 GTSNPN and CDR2 SVGIG (reference sequence). V was trimmed by 5 bases and J by 1 base, leaving 17 bases between them. The CDR3 bases are TGTGCCTGGTCCGCAACTCCTAGTGCCCAAGAGACCCAGTACTTC. This gives the protein CAWSATPSAQETQYF.

V gene TRBV10-3 combines with J gene TRBJ1-5, with TRBD1 matching over 8 bases. CDR3 length equals 14 residues. CDR1 and CDR2 (germline): ENHRY, SYGVKD. Trimming cost V 10 bases and J 0 bases; bases outside gene matches: 5. Here the CDR3 DNA reads TGTGCCACCAAGGACAGGGTTAGCAATCAGCCCCAGCATTTT. This codes for CATKDRVSNQPQHF.

This clonotype was recorded at least ten times. The V gene is TRBV5-1, the J gene TRBJ2-2; TRBD2 matches 9 bases. The CDR3 is made up of 15 amino acids. The germline CDR1 and CDR2 sequences are SGHRS and YFSETQ. J was trimmed by 4 bases and V by 5 bases; bases with no gene match: 6. This CDR3 is CASREAGGGTGELFF. DNA of the CDR3: TGCGCCAGCAGAGAAGCGGGAGGTGGCACCGGGGAGCTGTTTTTT.

The chain employs TRBV10-3 and TRBJ2-7; the D is unclear. Per the germline V gene, CDR1 is ENHRY and CDR2 is SYGVKD. The CDR3 has 17 residues. Between the trimmed V and J ends, which lost 2 bases and 4 bases, there was a span of 21 bases. The CDR3 sequence is CAISEATGGTAIYEQYF. CDR3 coding DNA: TGTGCCATCAGTGAGGCTACGGGCGGCACCGCAATTTACGAGCAGTACTTC.

This clonotype was seen many times. The chain employs TRBV6-1 and TRBJ1-5; D is perhaps TRBD1 (5 bases). CDR1 is MNHNS and CDR2 is SASEGT in the germline V gene. There are 14 residues in the CDR3. Between the trimmed V and J ends, which lost 1 base and 7 bases, there was a span of 11 bases. CDR3 DNA: TGTGCCAGCAGTGAAGGGAGGGGACGGCAGCCCCAGCATTTT. This encodes CASSEGRGRQPQHF.

This clonotype was detected ten times or more. The CDR3 spells CASSLDRSLAKNIQYF. Here the CDR3 DNA reads TGTGCCAGCAGCCTTGACCGAAGCTTAGCCAAAAACATTCAGTACTTC. The V gene is TRBV12-3 or TRBV12-4, the J gene TRBJ2-4; D unresolved. The CDR3 contains 16 residues. V dropped 6 bases and J dropped 0 bases, with 15 bases sitting between them.

This clonotype came up many times. The rearrangement uses TRBV5-1 and TRBJ2-7, with no clear D. CDR1 is SGHRS, CDR2 YFSETQ, per germline. V shed 5 bases and J shed 2 bases, with 14 bases lying between them. This CDR3 spans 14 amino acids. Here the CDR3 reads CASRTYSGAYEQYF. In DNA, the CDR3 is TGCGCCAGCAGGACGTATTCTGGGGCCTACGAGCAGTACTTC. The full variable domain, in which reference TRBV5-1 and TRBJ2-7 provide the parts outside the CDR3, is KAGVTQTPRYLIKTRGQQVTLSCSPISGHRSVSWYQQTPGQGLQFLFEYFSETQRNKGNFPGRFSGRQFSNSRSEMNVSTLELGDSALYLCASRTYSGAYEQYFGPGTRLTVT.

The chain uses TRBV7-8 and TRBJ2-2; D is perhaps TRBD2 (5 bases). This CDR3 is built from 13 residues. Germline CDR1 reads SGHVS; CDR2 reads FQNEAQ. Trimming cost V 1 base and J 6 bases, with 6 bases left between them. CDR3 residues: CASSLERAGELFF. For the CDR3, the DNA is TGTGCCAGCAGCTTAGAGAGGGCCGGGGAGCTGTTTTTT. Supplemented by reference TRBV7-8 and TRBJ2-2, the full variable domain reads GAGVSQSPRYKVAKRGQDVALRCDPISGHVSLFWYQQALGQGPEFLTYFQNEAQLDKSGLPSDRFFAERPEGSVSTLKIQRTQQEDSAVYLCASSLERAGELFFGEGSRLTVL.

J is TRBJ2-1 and V is TRBV2; 9 nucleotides line up with TRBD2. The junction had 10 bases not matched to a gene; V was cut back by 9 bases and J by 7 bases. CDR1 is SNHLY, CDR2 FYNNEI, per germline. This CDR3 is built from 14 residues. The CDR3 coding sequence is TGTGCCAGAAGTAGCGGGAGAGGGGGAAATGAGCAGTTCTTC. As protein: CARSSGRGGNEQFF.

This sequence joins TRBV20-1 and TRBJ2-3, with 9 bases that match TRBD1. CDR1 is DFQATT, CDR2 SNEGSKA, per germline (reference sequence). Unmatched junction bases numbered 4, after V lost 4 bases and J lost 2 bases. This CDR3 contains 14 residues. CDR3 sequence (DNA): TGCAGTGCTACGACAGGGGGTATCACAGATACGCAGTATTTT. Protein: CSATTGGITDTQYF.

The chain carries TRBV19 and TRBJ1-5; D is ambiguous. V lost 3 bases and J lost 7, with 10 bases in between. The germline gives CDR1 LNHDA, CDR2 SQIVND (reference sequence). The CDR3 length is 13 residues. The DNA for the CDR3 is TGTGCCAGTAGTATTGGAGCCAGCCAGCCCCAGCATTTT. Translating it yields CASSIGASQPQHF.

This clonotype was observed many times. V and J are TRBV28 and TRBJ1-2, with D unclear. Trimming took off 5 bases at V and 3 bases at J, with 10 bases between the two ends. Germline CDR1 reads MDHEN; CDR2 reads SYDVKM. The CDR3 is 13 residues long. The CDR3 sequence: CASSRAGDYGYTF. The DNA for the CDR3 is TGTGCCAGCAGTCGGGCCGGGGACTATGGCTACACCTTC.

The J gene is TRBJ2-4, the V gene TRBV12-3 or TRBV12-4; TRBD1 is a possible D gene (6 bases). This CDR3 is 15 amino acids long. Trimming pared 6 bases from V and 1 base from J, leaving 13 bases between. CDR3 in amino acids: CASREAGEAKNIQYF. DNA of the CDR3: TGTGCCAGCAGAGAAGCAGGGGAGGCCAAAAACATTCAGTACTTC.

This clonotype was counted ten times or more. The V and J genes are TRBV29-1 and TRBJ2-5; TRBD1 agrees at 7 bases. CDR1 and CDR2 from the germline V gene are SQVTM and ANQGSEA. CDR3 length: 14 amino acids. Trimming took 7 bases from V and 4 from J; bases not matched to a gene: 12. CDR3 sequence: CSGLRTGLPETQYF. The DNA for the CDR3 is TGCAGCGGGCTCAGGACAGGCCTCCCAGAGACCCAGTACTTC. Full variable domain (rest looked up from reference TRBV29-1 and TRBJ2-5): SAVISQKPSRDICQRGTSLTIQCQVDSQVTMMFWYRQQPGQSLTLIATANQGSEATYESGFVIDKFPISRPNLTFSTLTVSNMSPEDSSIYLCSGLRTGLPETQYFGPGTRLLVL.

There are a few counts of this clonotype. J is TRBJ2-2 and V is TRBV9, with D unclear. This CDR3 has 12 amino acids. Germline V gene lookup returns CDR1 SGDLS and CDR2 YYNGEE. V shed 3 bases and J shed 7 bases, with 7 bases lying between them. This chain's CDR3 is CASSAHIGELFF. The CDR3 DNA sequence: TGTGCCAGCAGCGCGCATATCGGGGAGCTGTTTTTT.

In this sample, this clonotype turned up many times. This chain links TRBV6-2 or TRBV6-3 with TRBJ2-1; D perhaps matches TRBD2 (5 bases). Germline-derived CDR1 and CDR2 are MNHEY and SVGEGT. The CDR3 sequence is 14 residues long. V lost 0 bases to trimming and J lost 3 bases, with 6 bases between them. CDR3 DNA: TGTGCCAGCAGTTACTCTAGCGACTACAATGAGCAGTTCTTC. Protein sequence: CASSYSSDYNEQFF.

The rearrangement joins TRBV4-3 to TRBJ1-1, with D unclear. The V gene lost 0 bases and the J gene lost 12 bases, with 14 bases spanning the gap. CDR3 length: 13 amino acids. Germline loops: CDR1 LGHNA, CDR2 YSLEER. The CDR3 DNA reads as TGCGCCAGCAGCCAAGATCGGGAGGCTGATACTTTCTTT. Its translation: CASSQDREADTFF.

This clonotype was recorded many times. The chain links TRBV7-9 to TRBJ2-5, with 7 bases identical to TRBD1. After removal of 3 bases from V and 4 bases from J, the junction contained 8 bases not matched to a gene. The germline CDR1 and CDR2 sequences are SEHNR and FQNEAQ (reference sequence). The CDR3 has 15 amino acids. CDR3: CASSLGQRGGETQYF. As DNA, the CDR3 is TGTGCCAGCAGCTTGGGACAGCGCGGAGGAGAGACCCAGTACTTC.

This clonotype was picked up a small number of times. The chain couples TRBV20-1 to TRBJ1-4, with D possibly matching TRBD1 (5 bases). The CDR3 is 13 amino acids. Germline CDR1 DFQATT, CDR2 SNEGSKA (reference sequence). V gave up 6 bases and J gave up 7 bases, with 15 bases separating them. CDR3 region: CSARDVSTEKLFF. In DNA form, the CDR3 reads TGCAGTGCCCGGGACGTATCTACTGAAAAACTGTTTTTT.

This clonotype showed up many times. The genes are TRBV29-1 and TRBJ2-1; a weak D match, TRBD2 (5 bases). Germline V gene sequence: CDR1 SQVTM, CDR2 ANQGSEA. Trimming shortened V by 2 bases and J by 9 bases, and 14 bases separated the two germline ends. The CDR3 is 13 amino acids. CDR3 protein: CSVETAPRGEQFF. CDR3 coding DNA: TGCAGCGTTGAAACGGCCCCCCGGGGTGAGCAGTTCTTC.